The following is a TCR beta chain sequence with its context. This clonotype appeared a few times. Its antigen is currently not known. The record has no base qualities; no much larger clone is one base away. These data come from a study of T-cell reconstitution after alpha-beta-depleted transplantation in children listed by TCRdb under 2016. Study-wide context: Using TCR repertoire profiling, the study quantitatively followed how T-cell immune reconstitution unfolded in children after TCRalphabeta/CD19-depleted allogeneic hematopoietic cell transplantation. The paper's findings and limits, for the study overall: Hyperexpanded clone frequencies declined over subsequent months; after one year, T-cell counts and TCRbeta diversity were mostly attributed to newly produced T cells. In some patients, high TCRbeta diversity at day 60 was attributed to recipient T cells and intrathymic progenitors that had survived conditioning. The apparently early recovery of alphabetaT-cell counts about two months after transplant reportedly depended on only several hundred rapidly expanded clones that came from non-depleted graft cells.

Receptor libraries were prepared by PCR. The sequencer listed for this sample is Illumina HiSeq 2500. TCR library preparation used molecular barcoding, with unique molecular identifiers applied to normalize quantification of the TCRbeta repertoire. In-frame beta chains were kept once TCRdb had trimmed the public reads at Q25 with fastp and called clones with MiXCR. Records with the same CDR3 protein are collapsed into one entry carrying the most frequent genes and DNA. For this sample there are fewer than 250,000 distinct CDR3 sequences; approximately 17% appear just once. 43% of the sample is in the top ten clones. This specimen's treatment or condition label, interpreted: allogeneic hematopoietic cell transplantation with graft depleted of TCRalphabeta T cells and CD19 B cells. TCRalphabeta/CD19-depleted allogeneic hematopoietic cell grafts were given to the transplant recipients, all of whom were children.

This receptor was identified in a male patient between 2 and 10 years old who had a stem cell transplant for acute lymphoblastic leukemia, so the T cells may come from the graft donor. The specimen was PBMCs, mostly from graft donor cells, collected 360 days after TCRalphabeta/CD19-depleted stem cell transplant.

The CDR3 loop reads CASSPDREDTQYF. The sequenced DNA is TGTGCCAGCAGTCCGGACAGGGAGGATACGCAGTATTTT. In this chain, TRBV27 is recombined with TRBJ2-3; 8 bases in the junction line up with TRBD1. Including the terminal cysteine and phenylalanine, the CDR3 comprises 13 residues. Solely the CDR3 DNA is kept, with 39 bases framed from the first base. From V the trimming removes 5 bases and from J it removes 6 bases, while the gene matches leave 4 bases of the junction unaccounted for. According to the germline V gene (reference sequence), CDR1 reads MNHEY and CDR2 reads SMNVEV.